This T cell receptor (beta chain) comes out of a study of identical twins. Whole-study findings and limits: Because invariant MAIT and iNKT cells could be present, zero-insertion analyses could be partly confounded.

Germline CDR1 is SGHTA and CDR2 is FQGNSA. V was clipped by 2 bases and J by 5 bases, with 10 bases between them. This CDR3 is built from 14 residues. A word on this clonotype: The antigen remains unidentified.

TCRdb reprocessed the 5' RACE reads with MiXCR, giving one entry per CDR3 protein. The sample has roughly 480,000 distinct CDR3 sequences, more than 20% seen once; the top ten hold just under 3%. This same sample was also part of a study on T cells expressing NK-cell markers. As that report states: Seropositivity for HCMV was found in seven of the eight sequenced donors, with one seronegative. Evidence did not settle whether expanded NKG2C+ T cell clones targeted HCMV.

The specimen was CD4+ T cells sorted from blood. The V call is TRBV7-2, the J call TRBJ2-4; D gene unclear. This sequence originates from a woman aged 18 to 35 in good health. The CDR3 loop is CASSLWVTQNIQYF. Written as DNA, the CDR3 is TGTGCCAGCAGCTTATGGGTGACCCAAAACATTCAGTACTTC.